This T cell receptor (beta chain) emerged from a study of blood T cell repertoires in COVID-19. Overall study: PBMCs, B-cell-depleted T cells, or T cells were the source of the cDNA or gDNA that made up the material.

Assay: immunoSEQ multiplex PCR; the TCRdb copy retains only in-frame clones and omits some. The sample holds about 250,000 clones, 85% seen once. Trimming shortened V by 3 bases and J by 5 bases, and 13 bases separated the two germline ends. Germline loops: CDR1 MNHEY, CDR2 SVGEGT. The CDR3 sequence is 14 residues long. In assigning cohorts, the study relied on participant-reported clinical history. The sequence came from a woman between 50 and 59 years old with acute COVID-19. Sequenced input: PBMCs or T cells enriched from blood (not recorded which). This chain connects TRBV6-2 or TRBV6-3 to TRBJ2-5, with a possible D match to TRBD2 (6 bases). The DNA for the CDR3 is TGTGCCAGCAGTTATACTAGCCTACGGGAGACCCAGTACTTC. Encoded protein: CASSYTSLRETQYF.